Sequencing of this T cell receptor beta chain was carried out in a study of CD8+CD57+ T cells in acquired aplastic anemia. Study results and limitations: The study identified roughly 29 CD8+ CDR3 sequences shared by patients and controls.

Genomic DNA, the template, was used for profiling of the TCR beta VDJ and CDR3. One entry per CDR3 protein results from TCRdb running MiXCR on the reads. The sample shows about 160,000 distinct CDR3 sequences, around half of them seen only once. The CDR3 covers 12 residues. CDR1 and CDR2 (germline): MDHEN, SYDVKM. V lost 8 bases to trimming and J lost 5 bases, with 10 bases between them. This clonotype was seen just once. As yet, its antigen is unknown. Patients chosen for sequencing had shown CD8+CD57+ cell expansion by flow cytometry. This receptor was obtained from a human donor with aplastic anemia. Sequencing used sorted CD4+, CD8+, or CD8+CD57+ T cells (not recorded which) from PBMCs. The V gene is TRBV28, the J gene TRBJ2-1; D not certain. The CDR3 region is CASEGNNNEQFF. The CDR3 coding sequence is TGTGCCAGCGAAGGTAACAACAATGAGCAGTTCTTC.